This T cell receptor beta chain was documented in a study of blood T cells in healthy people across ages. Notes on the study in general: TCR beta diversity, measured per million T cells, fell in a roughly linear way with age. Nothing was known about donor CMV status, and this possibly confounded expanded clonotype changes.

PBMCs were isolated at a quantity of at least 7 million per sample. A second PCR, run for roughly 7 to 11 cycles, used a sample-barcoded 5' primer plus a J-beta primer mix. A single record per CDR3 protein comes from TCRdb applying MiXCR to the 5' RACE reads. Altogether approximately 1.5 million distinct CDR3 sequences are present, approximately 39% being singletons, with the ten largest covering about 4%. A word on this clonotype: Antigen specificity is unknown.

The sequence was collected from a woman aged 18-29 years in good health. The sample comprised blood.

The chain's CDR3 is CSVEDPLLSYNEQFF. The CDR3 DNA reads TGCAGCGTTGAGGACCCACTACTCTCCTACAATGAGCAGTTCTTC. The chain carries TRBV29-1 and TRBJ2-1; D is unresolved. Trimming pared 3 bases from V and 0 bases from J, leaving 12 bases between. Germline V CDR1 and CDR2: SQVTM, ANQGSEA. The length of the CDR3 is 15 residues.